Listed below are T cell receptor beta chains from one sample, sequenced in a study of T cell changes during pregnancy in multiple sclerosis. The assay was immunoSEQ multiplex PCR, and TCRdb's table has in-frame clones only and misses some. Among about 70,000 clones listed, about 94% were seen once. Sample: peripheral blood, taken in the third trimester of pregnancy. Receptors originate from a female donor with multiple sclerosis, enrolled in a pregnancy study. The CDR3 runs from the conserved cysteine through the conserved F or W. The order of the fields is V gene, J gene, D gene, clone size, CDR3 protein, CDR3 DNA. D genes are given only for firm matches. Not all rows give a size; the values are once, few, many and, for expanded clones, a class.

TRBV6-1	TRBJ2-3	TRBD2	.	CASSEATSGGWYF	TGTGCCAGCAGTGAAGCGACTAGCGGGGGGTGGTATTTT
TRBV9	TRBJ2-3	TRBD2	.	CASSFRGGRADTQYF	TGTGCCAGCAGCTTTCGGGGGGGCAGGGCAGATACGCAGTATTTT
TRBV19	TRBJ1-4	.	.	CAVRTNNEKLFF	TGTGCCGTACGGACTAATAATGAAAAACTGTTTTTT
TRBV18	TRBJ2-1	TRBD1	.	CASSPPGQPNNEQFF	TGTGCCAGCTCACCGCCGGGACAGCCCAACAATGAGCAGTTCTTC
TRBV7-3	TRBJ2-6	.	.	CASSSRESGANVLTF	TGTGCCAGCAGCTCCAGGGAATCTGGGGCCAACGTCCTGACTTTC
TRBV6-6	TRBJ1-1	.	few	CASSYGGSTEAFF	TGTGCCAGCAGTTACGGGGGGAGTACTGAAGCTTTCTTT
TRBV29-1	TRBJ2-7	TRBD1	.	CSGTDRDPYEQYF	TGCAGCGGTACCGACAGGGACCCCTACGAGCAGTACTTC
TRBV4-3	TRBJ2-2	TRBD1	.	CASSLTGSTGELFF	TGCGCCAGCAGCCTGACAGGGAGCACCGGGGAGCTGTTTTTT
TRBV27	TRBJ1-6	TRBD1	.	CASSPAGQVRNSPLHF	TGTGCCAGCAGTCCAGCTGGACAGGTTCGCAATTCACCCCTCCACTTT
TRBV7-9	TRBJ1-6	TRBD1	.	CASSLTGGDSPLHF	TGTGCCAGCAGCTTAACAGGGGGAGATTCACCCCTCCACTTT
TRBV5-4	TRBJ2-3	TRBD1	.	CASGPQATGWNTDTQYF	TGTGCCAGCGGGCCTCAGGCGACAGGGTGGAACACAGATACGCAGTATTTT
TRBV27	TRBJ2-7	.	once	CASTHGGQRQYF	TGTGCCAGCACGCACGGGGGGCAGAGGCAGTACTTC
TRBV5-1	TRBJ1-2	.	.	CASSMDPGGYGYTF	TGCGCCAGCAGCATGGATCCGGGGGGTTATGGCTACACCTTC
TRBV9	TRBJ1-1	TRBD1	.	CASSVEGAAEAFF	TGTGCCAGCAGCGTAGAGGGGGCGGCTGAAGCTTTCTTT
TRBV7-9	TRBJ1-2	TRBD1	.	CASSLTGTADGYTF	TGTGCCAGCAGCTTGACCGGGACAGCAGATGGCTACACCTTC
TRBV6-6	TRBJ2-3	TRBD2	.	CASSLSGGAPTDTQYF	TGTGCCAGCAGTTTGAGCGGGGGGGCCCCCACAGATACGCAGTATTTT
TRBV7-2	TRBJ2-5	TRBD2	.	CASSLESVGAGVQETQYF	TGTGCCAGCAGCTTAGAATCCGTTGGAGCGGGGGTCCAAGAGACCCAGTACTTC
TRBV5-4	TRBJ2-7	TRBD1	.	CASRRTGGHEQYF	TGTGCCAGCAGACGTACAGGGGGTCACGAGCAGTACTTC